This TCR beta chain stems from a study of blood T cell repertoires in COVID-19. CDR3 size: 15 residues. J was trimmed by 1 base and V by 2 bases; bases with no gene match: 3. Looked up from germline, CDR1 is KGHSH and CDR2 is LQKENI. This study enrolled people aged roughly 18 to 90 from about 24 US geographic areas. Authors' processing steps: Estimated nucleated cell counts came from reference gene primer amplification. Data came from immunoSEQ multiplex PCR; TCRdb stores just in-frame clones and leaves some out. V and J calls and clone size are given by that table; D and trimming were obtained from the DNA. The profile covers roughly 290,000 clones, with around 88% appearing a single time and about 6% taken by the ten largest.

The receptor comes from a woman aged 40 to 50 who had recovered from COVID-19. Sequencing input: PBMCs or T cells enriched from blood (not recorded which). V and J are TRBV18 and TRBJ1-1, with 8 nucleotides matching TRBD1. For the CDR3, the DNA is TGTGCCAGCTCACCAGGACAGGGCCGGAACACTGAAGCTTTCTTT. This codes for CASSPGQGRNTEAFF.